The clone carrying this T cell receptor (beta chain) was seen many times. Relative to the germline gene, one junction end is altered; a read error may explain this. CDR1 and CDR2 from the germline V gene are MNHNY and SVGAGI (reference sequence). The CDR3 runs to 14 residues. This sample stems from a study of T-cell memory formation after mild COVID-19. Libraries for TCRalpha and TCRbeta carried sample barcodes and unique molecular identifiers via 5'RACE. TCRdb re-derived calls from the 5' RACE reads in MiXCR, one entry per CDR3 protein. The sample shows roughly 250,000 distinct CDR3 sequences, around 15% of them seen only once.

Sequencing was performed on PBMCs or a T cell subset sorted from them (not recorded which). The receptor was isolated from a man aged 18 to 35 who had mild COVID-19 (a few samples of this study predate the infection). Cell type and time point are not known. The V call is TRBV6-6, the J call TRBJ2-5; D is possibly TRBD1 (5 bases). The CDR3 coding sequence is TGTGCCAGCAGTGACTCCGCAGGGCAAGAGACCCAGTACTTC. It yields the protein CASSDSAGQETQYF.